The 4 T cell receptor beta chains below come from one sample, sequenced in a study of cytomegalovirus exposure and HLA in healthy donors. The data were produced by immunoSEQ multiplex PCR, yet TCRdb's version contains in-frame clones alone and is incomplete. The repertoire holds about 98,000 clones, around 85% seen once, with roughly 4% in the top ten. The specimen sequenced was PBMCs. The receptors were sampled from a woman younger than 45 in good health and CMV-seronegative.

The chain joins TRBV27 to TRBJ2-1; no clear D gene. V lost 2 bases and J lost 1, with 6 bases in between. The CDR3 runs to 14 residues. The germline gives CDR1 MNHEY, CDR2 SMNVEV (reference sequence). CDR3 sequence: CASSLGTSYNEQFF. CDR3 DNA: TGTGCCAGCAGTTTAGGTACTTCCTACAATGAGCAGTTCTTC.

This chain links TRBV6-1 with TRBJ1-1; D remains ambiguous. CDR3 length: 14 residues. Trimming cost V 7 bases and J 7 bases, with 19 bases left between them. In germline, CDR1 is MNHNS, CDR2 SASEGT. Written as DNA, the CDR3 is TGTGCCAGCACCGTATTAATTCCCGAGGGTGAAGCTTTCTTT. Translation gives CASTVLIPEGEAFF.

A few counts support this clone. This chain connects TRBV19 to TRBJ2-1; 8 nucleotides line up with TRBD1. Germline CDR1 and CDR2: LNHDA and SQIVND (reference sequence). There are 12 residues in the CDR3. After removal of 4 bases from V and 7 bases from J, the junction contained 0 bases not matched to a gene. The CDR3 coding sequence is TGTGCCAGTAGTAGGACAGGGAATGAGCAGTTCTTC. This codes for CASSRTGNEQFF.

This chain links TRBV29-1 with TRBJ2-1, with 9 bases identical to TRBD1. V shed 5 bases, J shed 4 bases, and the junction held 9 bases outside the gene matches. Per germline, CDR1 SQVTM and CDR2 ANQGSEA. The CDR3 loop spans 15 amino acids. The CDR3 nucleotides are TGCAGCGTTTCTTGGACCGGGACAGGGTACAATGAGCAGTTCTTC. Its translation is CSVSWTGTGYNEQFF.